This TCR beta chain was sequenced for a study of blood T cell repertoires in COVID-19. Study in general: PBMCs, B-cell-depleted T cells, or T cells were the source of the cDNA or gDNA that made up the material.

V dropped 0 bases and J dropped 3; count of bases not matched to a gene: 2. The CDR3 contains 14 residues. Germline V lookup: CDR1 MGHRA, CDR2 YSYEKL. Clones were sequenced by immunoSEQ multiplex PCR, and TCRdb holds only the in-frame ones, with some missing. The profile covers approximately 70,000 clones, with about 73% appearing a single time and about 40% taken by the ten largest. The rearrangement joins TRBV4-1 to TRBJ2-7; 7 bases are a match to TRBD2. The sequence derives from a woman aged 70-85 years with acute or convalescent COVID-19. The sample was peripheral blood. The CDR3 region is CASSQEGLFYEQYF. The CDR3 bases are TGCGCCAGCAGCCAAGAGGGACTATTCTACGAGCAGTACTTC.